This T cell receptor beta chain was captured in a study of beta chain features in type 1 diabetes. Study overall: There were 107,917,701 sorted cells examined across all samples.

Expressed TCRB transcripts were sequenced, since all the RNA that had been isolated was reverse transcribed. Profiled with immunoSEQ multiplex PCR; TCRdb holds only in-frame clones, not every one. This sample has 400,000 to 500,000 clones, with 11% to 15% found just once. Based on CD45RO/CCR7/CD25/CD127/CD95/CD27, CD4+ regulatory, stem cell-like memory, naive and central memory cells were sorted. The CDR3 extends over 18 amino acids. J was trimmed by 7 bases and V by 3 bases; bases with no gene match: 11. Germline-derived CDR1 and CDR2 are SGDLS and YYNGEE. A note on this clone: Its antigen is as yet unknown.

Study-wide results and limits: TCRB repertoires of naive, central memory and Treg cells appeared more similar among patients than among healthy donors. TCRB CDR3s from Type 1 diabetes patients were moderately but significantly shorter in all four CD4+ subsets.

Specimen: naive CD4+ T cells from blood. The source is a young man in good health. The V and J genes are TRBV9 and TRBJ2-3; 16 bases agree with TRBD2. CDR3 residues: CASSEEGLAGGHQNTQYF. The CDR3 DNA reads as TGTGCCAGCAGCGAAGAGGGACTAGCGGGAGGGCATCAGAATACGCAGTATTTT. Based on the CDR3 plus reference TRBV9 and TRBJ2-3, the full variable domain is DSGVTQTPKHLITATGQRVTLRCSPRSGDLSVYWYQQSLDQGLQFLIQYYNGEERAKGNILERFSAQQFPDLHSELNLSSLELGDSALYFCASSEEGLAGGHQNTQYFGPGTRLTVL.